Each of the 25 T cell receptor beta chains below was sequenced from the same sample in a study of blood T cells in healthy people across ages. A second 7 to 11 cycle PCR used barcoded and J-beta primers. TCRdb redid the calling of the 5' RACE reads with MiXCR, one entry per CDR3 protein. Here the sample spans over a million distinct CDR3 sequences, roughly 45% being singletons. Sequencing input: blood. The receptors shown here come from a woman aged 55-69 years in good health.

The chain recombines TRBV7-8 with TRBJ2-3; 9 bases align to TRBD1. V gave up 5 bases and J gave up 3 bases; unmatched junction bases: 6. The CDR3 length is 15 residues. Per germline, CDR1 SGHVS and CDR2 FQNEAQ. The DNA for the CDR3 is TGTGCCAGCAGCCGCACAGGGGGCGGGACAGATACGCAGTATTTT. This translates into CASSRTGGGTDTQYF.

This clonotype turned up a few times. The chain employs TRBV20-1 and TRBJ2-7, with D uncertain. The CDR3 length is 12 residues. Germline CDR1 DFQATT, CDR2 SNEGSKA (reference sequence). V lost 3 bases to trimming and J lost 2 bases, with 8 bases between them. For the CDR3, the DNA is TGCAGTGCTAGTTTCAGCCCCTACGAGCAGTACTTC. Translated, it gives CSASFSPYEQYF.

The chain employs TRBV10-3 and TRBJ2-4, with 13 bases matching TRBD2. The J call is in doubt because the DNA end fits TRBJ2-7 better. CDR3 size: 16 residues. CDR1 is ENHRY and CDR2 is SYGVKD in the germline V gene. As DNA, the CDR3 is TGTGCCAGCAGAGAGACTAGCGGGGGGCATAACTACGAGCAGTACTTC. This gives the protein CASRETSGGHNYEQYF.

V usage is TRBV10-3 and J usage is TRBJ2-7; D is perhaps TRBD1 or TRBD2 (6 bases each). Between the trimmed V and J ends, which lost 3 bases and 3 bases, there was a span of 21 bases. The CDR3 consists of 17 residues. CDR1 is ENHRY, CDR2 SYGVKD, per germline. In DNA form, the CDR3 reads TGTGCCATCAGTGAAGTACCCCGGGACATGGGGGGCTACGAGCAGTACTTC. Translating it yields CAISEVPRDMGGYEQYF.

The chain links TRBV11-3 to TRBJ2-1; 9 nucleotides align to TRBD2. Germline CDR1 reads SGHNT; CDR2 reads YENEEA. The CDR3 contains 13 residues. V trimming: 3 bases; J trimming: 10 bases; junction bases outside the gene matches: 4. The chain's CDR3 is CASSFAGGEEQFF. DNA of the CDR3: TGTGCCAGCAGCTTTGCGGGAGGGGAAGAGCAGTTCTTC.

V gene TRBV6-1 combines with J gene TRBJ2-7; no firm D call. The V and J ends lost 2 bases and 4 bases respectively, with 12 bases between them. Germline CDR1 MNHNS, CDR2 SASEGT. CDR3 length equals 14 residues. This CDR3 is CASSERPGTYEQYF. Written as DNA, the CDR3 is TGTGCCAGCAGTGAACGCCCGGGCACTTACGAGCAGTACTTC.

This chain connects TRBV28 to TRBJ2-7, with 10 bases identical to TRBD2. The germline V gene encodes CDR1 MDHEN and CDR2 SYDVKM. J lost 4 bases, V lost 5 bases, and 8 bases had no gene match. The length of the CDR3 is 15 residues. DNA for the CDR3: TGTGCCAGCAGTAATCTAGCGGGAGAGGCGTACGAGCAGTACTTC. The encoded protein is CASSNLAGEAYEQYF.

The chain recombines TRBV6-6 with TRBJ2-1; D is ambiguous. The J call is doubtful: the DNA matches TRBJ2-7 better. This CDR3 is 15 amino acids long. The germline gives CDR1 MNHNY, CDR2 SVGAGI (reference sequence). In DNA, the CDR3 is TGTGCCAGCAGTTACTCTCCCAATCTCCTACAAGAGCAGTACTTC. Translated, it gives CASSYSPNLLQEQYF.

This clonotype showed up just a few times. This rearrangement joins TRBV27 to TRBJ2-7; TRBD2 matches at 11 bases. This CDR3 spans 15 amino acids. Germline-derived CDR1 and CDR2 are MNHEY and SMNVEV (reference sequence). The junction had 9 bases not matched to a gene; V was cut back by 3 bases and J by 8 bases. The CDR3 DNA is TGTGCCAGCAGTTTGCTCGGGCTAGCGGGAGGTCAGCAGTACTTC. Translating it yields CASSLLGLAGGQQYF.

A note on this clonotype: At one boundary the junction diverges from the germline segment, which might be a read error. CDR3 DNA: TGTGCCAGTAGCCAAGGTCAGAGTCGTAATGAGCAGTACTTC. Its translation is CASSQGQSRNEQYF. The chain uses TRBV4-2 and TRBJ2-7; D is unclear. This CDR3 has 14 amino acids. The V gene's germline CDR1 is LGHNA and CDR2 YNFKEQ.

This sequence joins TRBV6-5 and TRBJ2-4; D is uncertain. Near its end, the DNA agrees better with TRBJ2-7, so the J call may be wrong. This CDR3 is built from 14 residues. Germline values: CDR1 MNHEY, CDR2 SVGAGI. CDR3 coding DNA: TGTGCCAGCAGTTACGCCCTTGGTACCTACGAGCAGTACTTC. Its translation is CASSYALGTYEQYF.

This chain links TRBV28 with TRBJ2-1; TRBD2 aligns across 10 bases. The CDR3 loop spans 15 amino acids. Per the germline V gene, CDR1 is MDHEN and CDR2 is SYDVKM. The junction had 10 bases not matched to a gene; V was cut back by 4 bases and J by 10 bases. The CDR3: CASSSPGTSEDEQFF. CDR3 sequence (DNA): TGTGCCAGCAGTTCCCCCGGGACTAGCGAGGACGAGCAGTTCTTC.

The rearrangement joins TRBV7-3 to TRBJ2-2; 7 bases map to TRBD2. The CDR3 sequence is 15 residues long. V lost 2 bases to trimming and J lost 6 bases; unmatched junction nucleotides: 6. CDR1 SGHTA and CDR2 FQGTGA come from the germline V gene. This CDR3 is CASSLGLGMAGELFF. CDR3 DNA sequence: TGTGCCAGCAGCTTAGGACTAGGGATGGCCGGGGAGCTGTTTTTT.

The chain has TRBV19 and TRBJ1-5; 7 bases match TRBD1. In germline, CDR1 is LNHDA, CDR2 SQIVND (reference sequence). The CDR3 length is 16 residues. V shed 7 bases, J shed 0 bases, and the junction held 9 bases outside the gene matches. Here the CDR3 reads CASKGTASYSNQPQHF. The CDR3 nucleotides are TGTGCCAGTAAGGGGACAGCCTCGTATAGCAATCAGCCCCAGCATTTT.

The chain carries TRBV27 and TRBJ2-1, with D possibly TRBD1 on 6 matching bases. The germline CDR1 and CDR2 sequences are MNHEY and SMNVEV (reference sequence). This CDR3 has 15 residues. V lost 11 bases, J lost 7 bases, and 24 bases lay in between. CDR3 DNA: TGTGCCTCCGGGCCGGGACAAAAGTGGGGTAATGAGCAGTTCTTC. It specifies CASGPGQKWGNEQFF.

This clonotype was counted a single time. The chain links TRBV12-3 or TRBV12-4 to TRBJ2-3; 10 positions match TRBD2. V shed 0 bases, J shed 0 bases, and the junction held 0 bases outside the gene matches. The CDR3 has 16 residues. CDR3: CASSLAGLASTDTQYF. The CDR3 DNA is TGTGCCAGCAGTTTAGCGGGACTAGCGAGCACAGATACGCAGTATTTT.

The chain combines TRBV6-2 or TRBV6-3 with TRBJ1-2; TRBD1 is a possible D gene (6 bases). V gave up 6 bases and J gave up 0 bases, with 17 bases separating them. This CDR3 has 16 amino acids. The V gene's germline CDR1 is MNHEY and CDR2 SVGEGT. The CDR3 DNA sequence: TGTGCCAGCAGCTTCGCAAGACAGGCGACTAACTATGGCTACACCTTC. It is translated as CASSFARQATNYGYTF.

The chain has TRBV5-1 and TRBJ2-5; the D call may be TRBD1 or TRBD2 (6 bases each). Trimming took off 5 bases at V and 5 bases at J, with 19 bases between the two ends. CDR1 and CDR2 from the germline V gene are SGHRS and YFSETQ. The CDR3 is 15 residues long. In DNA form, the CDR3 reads TGCGCCAGCAGTTGGGGACAAGGACGGGGGGAGACCCAGTACTTC. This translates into CASSWGQGRGETQYF.

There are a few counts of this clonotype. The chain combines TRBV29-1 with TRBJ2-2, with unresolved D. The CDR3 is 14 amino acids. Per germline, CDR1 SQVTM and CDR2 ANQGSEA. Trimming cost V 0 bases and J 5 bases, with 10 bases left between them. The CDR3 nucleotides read TGCAGCGTTGAAGATCGGCAGCCGACCGGGGAGCTGTTTTTT. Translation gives CSVEDRQPTGELFF.

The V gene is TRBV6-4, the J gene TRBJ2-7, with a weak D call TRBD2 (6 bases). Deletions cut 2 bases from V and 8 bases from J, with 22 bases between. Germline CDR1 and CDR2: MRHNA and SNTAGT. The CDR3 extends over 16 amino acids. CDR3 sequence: CASSDLGGKTLYKQYF. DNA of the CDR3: TGTGCCAGCAGTGACCTCGGGGGAAAGACACTGTATAAGCAGTACTTC.

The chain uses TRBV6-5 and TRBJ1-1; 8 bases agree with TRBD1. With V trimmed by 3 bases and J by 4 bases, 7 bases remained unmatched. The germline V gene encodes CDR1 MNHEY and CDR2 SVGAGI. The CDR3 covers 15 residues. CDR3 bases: TGTGCCAGCAGTTATTTCGTCACAGGGGGCACTGAAGCTTTCTTT. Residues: CASSYFVTGGTEAFF.

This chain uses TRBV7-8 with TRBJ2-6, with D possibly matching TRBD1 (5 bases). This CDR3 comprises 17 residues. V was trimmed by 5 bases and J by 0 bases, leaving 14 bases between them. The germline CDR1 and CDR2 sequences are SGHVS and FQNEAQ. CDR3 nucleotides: TGTGCCAGCAGCGCCCGACAGACGAGCTCTGGGGCCAACGTCCTGACTTTC. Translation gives CASSARQTSSGANVLTF.

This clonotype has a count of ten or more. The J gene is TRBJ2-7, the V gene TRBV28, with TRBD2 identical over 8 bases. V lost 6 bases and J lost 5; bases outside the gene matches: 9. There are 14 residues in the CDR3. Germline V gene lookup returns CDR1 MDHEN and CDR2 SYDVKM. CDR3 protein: CASSLVLAGNEQYF. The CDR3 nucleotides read TGTGCCAGCAGCCTTGTTCTAGCGGGCAACGAGCAGTACTTC.

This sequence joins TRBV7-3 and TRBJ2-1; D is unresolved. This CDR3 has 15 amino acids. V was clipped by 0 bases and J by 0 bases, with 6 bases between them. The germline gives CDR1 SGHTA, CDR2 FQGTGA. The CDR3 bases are TGTGCCAGCAGCTTAACACGCCTCTCCTACAATGAGCAGTTCTTC. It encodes CASSLTRLSYNEQFF.

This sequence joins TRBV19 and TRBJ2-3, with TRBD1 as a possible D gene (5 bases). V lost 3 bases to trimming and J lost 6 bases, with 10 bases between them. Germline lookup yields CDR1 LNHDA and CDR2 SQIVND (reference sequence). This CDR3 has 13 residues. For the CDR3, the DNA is TGTGCCAGTAGTATGGTGGGGCCGGATACGCAGTATTTT. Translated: CASSMVGPDTQYF.